The 27 T cell receptor beta chains below all came from one sample that was sequenced in a study of blood T cell repertoires in COVID-19. Sequenced by immunoSEQ multiplex PCR; TCRdb stores in-frame clones only, minus some. Of 130,000 to 150,000 clones listed, roughly 84% are singletons. Sequencing was carried out using PBMCs or T cells enriched from blood (not recorded which). These receptor sequences come from a woman between 50 and 59 years old who had been exposed to COVID-19.

This chain joins TRBV5-1 and TRBJ1-1; maybe TRBD1 (6 bases). Germline-derived CDR1 and CDR2 are SGHRS and YFSETQ. The CDR3 consists of 15 residues. Trimming removed 3 bases at V and 0 bases at J, with 12 bases between. The CDR3 here is CASSWGHQLNTEAFF. CDR3 in DNA: TGCGCCAGCAGCTGGGGACACCAACTGAACACTGAAGCTTTCTTT.

The chain combines TRBV6-5 with TRBJ2-1; 12 bases are a match to TRBD2. The ends lost 2 bases at V and 7 bases at J; junction bases unmatched: 3. The CDR3 is 15 residues long. The germline gives CDR1 MNHEY, CDR2 SVGAGI. The CDR3 region has the DNA TGTGCCAGCAGTTACGAAGGACTAGCGGGAAATGAGCAGTTCTTC. This sequence encodes CASSYEGLAGNEQFF.

The V gene is TRBV5-6, the J gene TRBJ1-2; possible D gene TRBD1, 5 bases. The CDR3 has 14 residues. Trimming left V 1 base short and J 5 bases short, with 12 bases between. Per the germline V gene, CDR1 is SGHDT and CDR2 is YYEEEE. CDR3 bases: TGTGCCAGCAGCTTGTTTCTCAGGGCGTATGGCTACACCTTC. Its translation: CASSLFLRAYGYTF.

The chain recombines TRBV11-3 with TRBJ2-3; 10 nucleotides line up with TRBD2. The germline V gene has CDR1 SGHNT and CDR2 YENEEA. With 0 bases clipped from V and 7 bases from J, the junction kept 4 bases outside the gene matches. This CDR3 is 15 amino acids long. The DNA for the CDR3 is TGTGCCAGCAGCTTAGATCCTAGCGGGAGTAATACGCAGTATTTT. This translates into CASSLDPSGSNTQYF.

There are a few counts of this clone. V gene TRBV4-1 combines with J gene TRBJ2-3; D is possibly TRBD1 (6 bases). Germline V gene sequence: CDR1 MGHRA, CDR2 YSYEKL. This CDR3 has 16 amino acids. V was pared by 1 base and J by 2 bases, with 13 bases between. The CDR3 loop is CASSQGAGVDTDTQYF. The DNA for the CDR3 is TGCGCCAGCAGCCAAGGAGCAGGGGTAGACACAGATACGCAGTATTTT.

The CDR3 DNA sequence: TGTGCCAGCAGTGAAGTCCGACAACTGAACACTGAAGCTTTCTTT. Its translation is CASSEVRQLNTEAFF. The chain is built from TRBV2 and TRBJ1-1; no definite D call. The ends were cut back, 1 base at V and 0 bases at J, with 9 bases in the middle. CDR3 length: 15 amino acids. Looked up from germline, CDR1 is SNHLY and CDR2 is FYNNEI.

The V and J genes are TRBV10-1 and TRBJ2-7, with D perhaps matching TRBD1 (5 bases). The germline gives CDR1 WNHNN, CDR2 SYGVQD (reference sequence). The CDR3 is 12 amino acids. V lost 4 bases, J lost 2 bases, and 6 bases lay in between. The CDR3 here is CASSAGTYEQYF. Here the CDR3 DNA reads TGCGCCAGCAGTGCAGGGACCTACGAGCAGTACTTC.

V is TRBV24-1 and J is TRBJ1-2; D unclear. The germline gives CDR1 KGHDR, CDR2 SFDVKD. V was trimmed by 4 bases and J by 0 bases, leaving 11 bases between them. The CDR3 is 15 residues long. CDR3 bases: TGTGCCACCAGTGACCTTGACAAAACTAACTATGGCTACACCTTC. This encodes CATSDLDKTNYGYTF.

The V and J genes are TRBV11-2 and TRBJ2-7; tentative D call: TRBD1 (6 bases). This CDR3 has 14 amino acids. V lost 7 bases and J 6 bases, leaving 19 bases between the germline ends. Per germline, CDR1 SGHAT and CDR2 FQNNGV. The CDR3 loop reads CASILTQGVSEQYF. Here the CDR3 DNA reads TGTGCCAGCATCCTGACACAGGGCGTGAGCGAGCAGTACTTC.

The rearrangement uses TRBV18 and TRBJ2-3; 7 positions agree with TRBD2. After removal of 3 bases from V and 6 bases from J, the junction contained 15 bases not matched to a gene. The CDR3 is 17 amino acids. CDR1 is KGHSH and CDR2 is LQKENI in the germline V gene. The CDR3, as DNA: TGTGCCAGCTCACCCCGGAATAGCGGGTCCCTCCGGGATACGCAGTATTTT. It is translated as CASSPRNSGSLRDTQYF.

The chain is built from TRBV4-3 and TRBJ1-5, with D maybe TRBD1 (6 bases). Trimming took 2 bases from V and 5 from J, leaving 10 bases between them. CDR1 is LGHNA and CDR2 is YSLEER in the germline V gene. The CDR3 runs to 14 residues. In DNA, the CDR3 is TGCGCCAGCAGCCAAACCAGGGGTTATCAGCCCCAGCATTTT. Translated, it gives CASSQTRGYQPQHF.

The chain is built from TRBV6-6 and TRBJ2-2, with 13 bases aligning to TRBD2. Germline V lookup: CDR1 MNHNY, CDR2 SVGAGI (reference sequence). The J segment lost 5 bases and the V segment lost 5 bases, leaving 11 bases of the junction unmatched. The CDR3 contains 18 residues. CDR3: CASSPPLGLAGVTGELFF. DNA for the CDR3: TGTGCCAGCAGTCCTCCACTCGGACTAGCGGGAGTTACCGGGGAGCTGTTTTTT.

In its sample, this clone was seen a few times. This chain links TRBV18 with TRBJ2-1, with 8 positions matching TRBD1. Germline loops: CDR1 KGHSH, CDR2 LQKENI. There are 12 residues in the CDR3. Losses at the gene ends were 4 bases for V and 7 bases for J; bases not matched to a gene: 0. The CDR3 loop is CASSRQGNEQFF. CDR3 DNA: TGTGCCAGCTCACGACAGGGGAATGAGCAGTTCTTC.

In this sample, this clone turned up a few times. This sequence joins TRBV11-2 and TRBJ1-1, with D uncertain. Trimming stripped 5 bases from V and 10 bases from J, with 11 bases between. Germline V gives CDR1 SGHAT, CDR2 FQNNGV. The CDR3 covers 11 residues. CDR3 amino acids: CASSPGFGAFF. The CDR3 bases are TGTGCCAGCAGCCCGGGATTTGGAGCTTTCTTT.

V and J are TRBV13 and TRBJ2-5; 8 nucleotides agree with TRBD2. The CDR3 consists of 15 residues. The germline CDR1 and CDR2 sequences are PRHDT and FYEKMQ (reference sequence). The trim removed 1 base at V and 3 bases at J, leaving 4 bases unmatched. The CDR3 DNA is TGTGCCAGCAGCTTAGCGACAGCGGGAGAAGAGACCCAGTACTTC. This translates into CASSLATAGEETQYF.

V usage is TRBV4-2 and J usage is TRBJ2-1, with TRBD2 identical over 8 bases. Per germline, CDR1 LGHNA and CDR2 YNFKEQ. The CDR3 has 17 residues. V dropped 4 bases and J dropped 5; count of bases not matched to a gene: 13. This chain's CDR3 is CASSRLYQRGKDNEQFF. The CDR3 region has the DNA TGTGCCAGCAGCCGCCTGTACCAGCGGGGGAAGGACAATGAGCAGTTCTTC.

The rearrangement uses TRBV10-3 and TRBJ2-7; D unclear. V was pared by 3 bases and J by 5 bases, with 8 bases between. Germline CDR1 reads ENHRY; CDR2 reads SYGVKD. This CDR3 is 12 amino acids long. The CDR3 DNA reads as TGTGCCATCAGTGAACTGCCGGACGAGCAGTACTTC. It encodes CAISELPDEQYF.

The chain uses TRBV4-1 and TRBJ1-4; 7 bases are shared with TRBD1. Unmatched junction bases numbered 10, after V lost 0 bases and J lost 3 bases. The CDR3 covers 18 residues. Germline values: CDR1 MGHRA, CDR2 YSYEKL. For the CDR3, the DNA is TGCGCCAGCAGCCAAGAGGCAGGGGGAGGTCCATCTAATGAAAAACTGTTTTTT. It yields the protein CASSQEAGGGPSNEKLFF.

The chain is built from TRBV3-1 (or the pseudogene TRBV3-2) and TRBJ2-2; possible D gene TRBD2, 7 bases. Trimming pared 1 base from V and 3 bases from J, leaving 27 bases between. The CDR3 covers 21 residues. From germline, CDR1 is LGHDT and CDR2 YNNKEL (reference sequence). The CDR3 nucleotides read TGTGCCAGCAGCCAAGGGGAGGGTTTGGTGTGGGGGCTAGCGTACACCGGGGAGCTGTTTTTT. It codes for CASSQGEGLVWGLAYTGELFF.

The chain links TRBV5-3 to TRBJ2-7; 7 bases align to TRBD1. TRBV5-3 is an open reading frame, and its role is uncertain. The CDR3 consists of 14 residues. V gave up 4 bases and J gave up 0 bases; unmatched junction bases: 4. The CDR3 region is CARSKGQYSYEQYF. Here the CDR3 DNA reads TGTGCCAGAAGCAAGGGACAGTACTCCTACGAGCAGTACTTC.

The chain has TRBV6-5 and TRBJ2-2, with 7 bases aligning to TRBD1. V lost 2 bases, J lost 1 base, and 4 bases stayed unmatched. This CDR3 has 16 residues. Germline values: CDR1 MNHEY, CDR2 SVGAGI. The CDR3 DNA reads as TGTGCCAGCAGTTACAAGGACAGGTTGAACACCGGGGAGCTGTTTTTT. As protein: CASSYKDRLNTGELFF.

The CDR3 is CASRESWASTDTQYF. The CDR3 DNA sequence: TGCGCCAGCAGGGAGAGCTGGGCTAGCACAGATACGCAGTATTTT. The chain couples TRBV10-2 to TRBJ2-3, with unresolved D. CDR1 is WSHSY and CDR2 is SAAADI in the germline V gene. This CDR3 region has 15 residues. Trimming shortened V by 6 bases and J by 0 bases, and 13 bases separated the two germline ends.

V gene TRBV11-2 combines with J gene TRBJ2-1, with a weak D call TRBD1 (6 bases). There are 14 residues in the CDR3. CDR1 is SGHAT, CDR2 FQNNGV, per germline. Trimming shortened V by 0 bases and J by 8 bases, and 11 bases separated the two germline ends. In DNA, the CDR3 is TGTGCCAGCAGCTTAGATAGGGGGTACGATGAGCAGTTCTTC. It translates to CASSLDRGYDEQFF.

J is TRBJ1-5 and V is TRBV20-1; TRBD1 aligns across 7 bases. CDR1 and CDR2 from the germline V gene are DFQATT and SNEGSKA (reference sequence). There are 11 residues in the CDR3. The ends lost 4 bases at V and 12 bases at J; junction bases unmatched: 6. DNA for the CDR3: TGCAGTGCTACCCGACAGGGCTTCCAGCATTTT. It translates to CSATRQGFQHF.

This chain connects TRBV6-2 or TRBV6-3 to TRBJ1-5; 10 bases map to TRBD1. The junction had 15 bases not matched to a gene; V was cut back by 4 bases and J by 6 bases. The CDR3 length is 18 residues. Germline values: CDR1 MNHEY, CDR2 SVGEGT. In nucleotides, the CDR3 is TGTGCCAGCAGTTTCCCCTTAACCGGGACAGGGGTCAGTCAGCCCCAGCATTTT. Protein sequence: CASSFPLTGTGVSQPQHF.

The gene calls are TRBV2 and TRBJ1-2; weak D call: TRBD1 (6 bases). Germline CDR1 reads SNHLY; CDR2 reads FYNNEI. This CDR3 region has 14 residues. V shed 3 bases and J shed 8 bases, with 16 bases lying between them. CDR3 region: CASSEGALSGGYTF. In nucleotides, the CDR3 is TGTGCCAGCAGTGAGGGGGCCCTGTCTGGGGGCTACACCTTC.

This rearrangement joins TRBV7-9 to TRBJ2-5; 7 bases are a match to TRBD2. This CDR3 spans 15 amino acids. CDR1 is SEHNR and CDR2 is FQNEAQ in the germline V gene (reference sequence). Trimming cost V 8 bases and J 1 base; bases outside gene matches: 10. The CDR3 nucleotides are TGTGCCAGCGGATACCCCGGACTAGGCCAAGAGACCCAGTACTTC. Translating gives CASGYPGLGQETQYF.